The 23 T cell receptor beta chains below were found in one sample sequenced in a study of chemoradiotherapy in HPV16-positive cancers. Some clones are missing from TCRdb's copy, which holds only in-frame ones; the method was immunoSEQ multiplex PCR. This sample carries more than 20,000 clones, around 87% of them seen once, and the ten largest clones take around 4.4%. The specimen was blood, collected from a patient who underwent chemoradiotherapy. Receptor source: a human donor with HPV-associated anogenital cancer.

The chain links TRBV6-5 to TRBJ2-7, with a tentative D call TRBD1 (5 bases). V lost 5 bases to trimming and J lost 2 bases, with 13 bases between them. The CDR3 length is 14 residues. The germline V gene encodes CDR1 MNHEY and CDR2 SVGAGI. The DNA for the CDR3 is TGTGCCAGCAGTATTCAGGGTCAGACCTACGAGCAGTACTTC. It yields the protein CASSIQGQTYEQYF.

The CDR3 nucleotides read TGTGCCAGCAGTTACTCGGGACTAGCGGGAGACCACGAGCAGTACTTC. Its translation is CASSYSGLAGDHEQYF. V gene TRBV6-5 combines with J gene TRBJ2-7; TRBD2 aligns across 14 bases. Trimming cost V 0 bases and J 5 bases; bases outside gene matches: 3. CDR1 is MNHEY and CDR2 is SVGAGI in the germline V gene. The CDR3 consists of 16 residues.

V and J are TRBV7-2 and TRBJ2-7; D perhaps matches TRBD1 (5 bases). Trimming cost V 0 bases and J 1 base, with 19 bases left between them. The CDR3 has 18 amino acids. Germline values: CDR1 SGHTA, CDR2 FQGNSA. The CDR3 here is CASSLAFSGAANSYEQYF. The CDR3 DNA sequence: TGTGCCAGCAGCTTAGCCTTTAGTGGGGCAGCCAATTCCTACGAGCAGTACTTC.

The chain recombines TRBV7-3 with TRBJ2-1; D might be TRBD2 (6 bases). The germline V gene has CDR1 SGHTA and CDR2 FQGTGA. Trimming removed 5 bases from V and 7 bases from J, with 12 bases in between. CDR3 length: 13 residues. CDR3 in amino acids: CASSLPGRNEQFF. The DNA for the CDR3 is TGTGCCAGCAGCCTCCCGGGGAGGAATGAGCAGTTCTTC.

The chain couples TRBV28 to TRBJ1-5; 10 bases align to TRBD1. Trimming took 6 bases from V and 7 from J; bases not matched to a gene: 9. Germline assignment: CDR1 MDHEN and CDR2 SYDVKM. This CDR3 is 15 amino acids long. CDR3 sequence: CASSQSGQGRQPQHF. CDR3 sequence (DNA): TGTGCCAGCAGCCAGTCGGGACAGGGGCGCCAGCCCCAGCATTTT.

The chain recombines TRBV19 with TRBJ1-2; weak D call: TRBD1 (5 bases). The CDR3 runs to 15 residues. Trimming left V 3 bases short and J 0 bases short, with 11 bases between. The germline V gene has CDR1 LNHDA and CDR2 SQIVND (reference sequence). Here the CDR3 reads CASSMGLDTNYGYTF. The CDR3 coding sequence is TGTGCCAGTAGTATGGGCTTGGACACTAACTATGGCTACACCTTC.

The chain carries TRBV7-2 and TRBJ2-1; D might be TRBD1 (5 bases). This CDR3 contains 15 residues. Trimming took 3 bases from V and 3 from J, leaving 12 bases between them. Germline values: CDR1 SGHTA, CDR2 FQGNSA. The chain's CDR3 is CASSFSRVVYNEQFF. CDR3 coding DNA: TGTGCCAGCAGCTTTAGCAGGGTGGTCTACAATGAGCAGTTCTTC.

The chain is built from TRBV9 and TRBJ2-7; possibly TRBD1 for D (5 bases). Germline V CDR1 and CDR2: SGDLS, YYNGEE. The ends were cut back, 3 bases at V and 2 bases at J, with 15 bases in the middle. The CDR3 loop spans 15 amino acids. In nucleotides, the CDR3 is TGTGCCAGCAGCGGACACCAACAGGACCCCTACGAGCAGTACTTC. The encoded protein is CASSGHQQDPYEQYF.

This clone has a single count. The CDR3 loop reads CASSFGQGGPPQFF. The CDR3 DNA is TGTGCCAGCAGTTTCGGACAGGGGGGACCCCCGCAGTTCTTC. V is TRBV27 and J is TRBJ2-1; 10 nucleotides line up with TRBD1. This CDR3 is built from 14 residues. Germline-derived CDR1 and CDR2 are MNHEY and SMNVEV (reference sequence). The trim removed 3 bases at V and 12 bases at J, leaving 8 bases unmatched.

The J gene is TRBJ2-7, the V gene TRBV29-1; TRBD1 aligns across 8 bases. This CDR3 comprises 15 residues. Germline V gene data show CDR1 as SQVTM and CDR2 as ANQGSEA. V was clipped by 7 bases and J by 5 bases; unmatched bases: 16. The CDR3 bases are TGCAGCGCCTCCGGGACAGGCGGACGAGTGGACGAGCAGTACTTC. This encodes CSASGTGGRVDEQYF.

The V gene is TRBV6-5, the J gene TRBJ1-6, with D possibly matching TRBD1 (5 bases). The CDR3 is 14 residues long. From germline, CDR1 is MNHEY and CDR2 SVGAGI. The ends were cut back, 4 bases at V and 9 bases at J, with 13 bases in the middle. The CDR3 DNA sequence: TGTGCCAGCAGTTCCAGGGAGTCAAGTTCACCCCTCCACTTT. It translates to CASSSRESSSPLHF.

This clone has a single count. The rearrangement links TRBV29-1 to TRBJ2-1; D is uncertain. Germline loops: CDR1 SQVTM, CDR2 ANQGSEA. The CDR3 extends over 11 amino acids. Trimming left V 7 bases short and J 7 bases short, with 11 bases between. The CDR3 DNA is TGCAGCGCTACGTCCCTAAATGAGCAGTTCTTC. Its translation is CSATSLNEQFF.

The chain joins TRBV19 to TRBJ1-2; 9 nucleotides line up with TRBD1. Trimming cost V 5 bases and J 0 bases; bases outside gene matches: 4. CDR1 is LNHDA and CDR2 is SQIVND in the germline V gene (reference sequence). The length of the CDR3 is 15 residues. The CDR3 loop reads CASSRGDRANYGYTF. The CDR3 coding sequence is TGTGCCAGTAGTCGCGGGGACAGGGCTAACTATGGCTACACCTTC.

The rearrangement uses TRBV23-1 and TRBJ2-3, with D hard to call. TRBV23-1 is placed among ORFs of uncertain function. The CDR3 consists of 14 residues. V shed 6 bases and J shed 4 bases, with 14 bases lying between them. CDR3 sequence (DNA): TGCGCCAGCAGCCCCGGGCCCTCGGCAGATACGCAGTATTTT. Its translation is CASSPGPSADTQYF.

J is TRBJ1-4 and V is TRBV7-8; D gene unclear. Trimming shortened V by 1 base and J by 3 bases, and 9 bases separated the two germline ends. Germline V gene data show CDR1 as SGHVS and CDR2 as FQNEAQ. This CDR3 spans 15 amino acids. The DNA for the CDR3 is TGTGCCAGCAGCTTAGAGGGATCTTCTAATGAAAAACTGTTTTTT. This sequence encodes CASSLEGSSNEKLFF.

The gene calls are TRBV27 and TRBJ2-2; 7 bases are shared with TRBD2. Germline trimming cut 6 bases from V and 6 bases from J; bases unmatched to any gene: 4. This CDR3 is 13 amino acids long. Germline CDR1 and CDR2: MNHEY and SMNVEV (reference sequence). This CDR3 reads CASRASGAGELFF. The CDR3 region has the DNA TGTGCCAGCAGGGCGAGCGGGGCCGGGGAGCTGTTTTTT.

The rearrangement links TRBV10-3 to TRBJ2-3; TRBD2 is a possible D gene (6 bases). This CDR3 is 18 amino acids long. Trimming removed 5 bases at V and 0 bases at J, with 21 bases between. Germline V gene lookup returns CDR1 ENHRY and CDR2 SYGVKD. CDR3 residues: CAISRDLVGRGSTDTQYF. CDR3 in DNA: TGTGCCATCAGTAGGGACTTGGTGGGACGGGGGAGCACAGATACGCAGTATTTT.

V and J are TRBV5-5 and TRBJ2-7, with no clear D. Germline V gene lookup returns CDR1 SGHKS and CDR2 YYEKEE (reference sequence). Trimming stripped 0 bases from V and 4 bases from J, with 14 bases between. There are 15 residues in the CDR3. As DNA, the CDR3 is TGTGCCAGCAGCTTGGAGTGGATCCCAGCGTACGAGCAGTACTTC. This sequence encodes CASSLEWIPAYEQYF.

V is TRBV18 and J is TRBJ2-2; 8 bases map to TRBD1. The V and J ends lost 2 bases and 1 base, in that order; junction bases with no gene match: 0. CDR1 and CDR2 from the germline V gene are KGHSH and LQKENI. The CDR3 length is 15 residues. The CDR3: CASSPGQGNTGELFF. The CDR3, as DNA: TGTGCCAGCTCACCAGGACAGGGGAACACCGGGGAGCTGTTTTTT.

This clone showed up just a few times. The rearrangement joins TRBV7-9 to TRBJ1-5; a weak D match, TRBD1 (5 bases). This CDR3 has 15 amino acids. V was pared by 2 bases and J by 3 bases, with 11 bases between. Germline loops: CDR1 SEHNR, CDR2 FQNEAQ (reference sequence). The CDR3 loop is CASSLSEGPNQPQHF. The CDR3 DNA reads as TGTGCCAGCAGCTTAAGCGAGGGGCCCAATCAGCCCCAGCATTTT.

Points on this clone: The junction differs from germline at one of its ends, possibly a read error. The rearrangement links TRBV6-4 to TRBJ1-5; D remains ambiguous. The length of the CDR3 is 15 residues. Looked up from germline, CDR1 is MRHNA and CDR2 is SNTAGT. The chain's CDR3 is CASSYSGVDNQPQHF. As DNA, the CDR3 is TGTGCCAGCAGTTACTCGGGCGTGGACAATCAGCCCCAGCATTTT.

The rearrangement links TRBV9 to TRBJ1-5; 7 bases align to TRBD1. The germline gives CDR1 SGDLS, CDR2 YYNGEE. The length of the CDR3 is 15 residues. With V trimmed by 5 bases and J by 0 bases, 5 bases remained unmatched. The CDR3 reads CASSDGTASNQPQHF. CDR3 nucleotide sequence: TGTGCCAGCAGTGACGGGACAGCTAGCAATCAGCCCCAGCATTTT.

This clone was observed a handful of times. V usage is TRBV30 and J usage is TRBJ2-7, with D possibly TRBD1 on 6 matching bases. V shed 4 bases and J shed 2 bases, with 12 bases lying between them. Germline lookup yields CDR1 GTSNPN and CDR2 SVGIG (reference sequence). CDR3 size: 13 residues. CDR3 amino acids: CAWKRDRPYEQYF. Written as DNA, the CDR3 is TGTGCCTGGAAACGAGACAGGCCCTACGAGCAGTACTTC.